The T cell receptor beta chain under discussion was sequenced for a study of blood T cell repertoires in COVID-19 (dated by TCRdb to 2019 to 2021). In the study overall: Samples covering the acute and convalescent phases of COVID-19 were provided by collaborators in the United States, Italy and Spain. The material from the prospective study consisted of cDNA or gDNA derived from T cells, B-cell-depleted T cells, or PBMCs. The dataset comprised deeply sampled blood TCRbeta repertoires from subjects exposed to, actively infected with, or recovered from COVID-19. A freely available public database, intended as a resource for researchers studying the immune response to SARS-CoV-2, is where the repertoires were released. The samples were drawn from two sources: the first 160 participants of the ongoing ImmuneRACE study, and 1,000 to 1,500 subjects contributed by 6 global collaborators. Nearly every sample came with metadata listing a de-identified subject ID, COVID-19 status, age in years and sex. Where available, HLA class I and class II types were taken from metadata supplied by the sample provider and were not determined by assay-based typing. Overall results and qualifications from the work: The quantity of clinical and demographic metadata differed by source and by participant and was supplied without curation.

The immunoSEQ Assay, a bias-controlled multiplex PCR, was used to amplify TCRbeta CDR3 regions from genomic DNA. Per the original workflow: Within the assay, amplification of reference gene primers was used to estimate how many nucleated cells each sample contained. Sequence reads were collapsed and filtered to measure the absolute abundance of every unique TCRbeta CDR3 rearrangement. For each sample, productive Simpson clonality was calculated as the square root of Simpson's diversity index over productive rearrangements. Held by TCRdb, this immuneACCESS table contains in-frame sequences only and omits some clones. Under half of the omission traces to an unresolved V gene where checked; the cause of the rest is unknown. V, J and clone size derive from that table, while D and trimming were established from the DNA sequence. The sample table holds some 290,000 clones, of which around 92% were seen once. Roughly a tenth of the sample lies in the top ten.

The junction shows trimming of 0 bases on V and 3 bases on J, and the gene matches do not reach 3 bases of it. Per the germline V gene, SGHRS is the CDR1 and YFSETQ is the CDR2. The CDR3 holds 16 amino acids from the cysteine to the phenylalanine. Solely the CDR3 DNA is kept, with 48 bases framed from the first base. In regard to this clone: Its target antigen remains unknown. Per-base qualities were not stored, and no clone one base away is much larger. Other DNA variants within this sample encode the same CDR3.

Participants in the prospective study were enrolled through a virtual design, were aged about 18 to 100 years, and lived in approximately 25 United States geographic areas. In the prospective study, participants were assigned to cohorts based on the clinical history participants reported in a screening survey and a study questionnaire. Recovered participants in ImmuneRACE Cohort 3 were defined by two consecutive negative NP/OP PCR tests, clearance by a healthcare professional, or resolution of symptoms. Each participant in the prospective study had whole blood, serum and a nasopharyngeal or oropharyngeal swab collected by mobile phlebotomists. Over an approximately two-month period, participants in the prospective study had the option of providing additional blood draws and questionnaires. Prospective study blood samples were shipped either frozen or at room temperature before DNA extraction.

The sequence derives from a woman in her 30s who had recovered from COVID-19. The sample was PBMCs or T cells enriched from blood (not recorded which). The V gene is TRBV5-1 and the J gene is TRBJ2-3; TRBD2 matches 11 bases in the middle. This receptor has the CDR3 CASSLVSGRGTDTQYF. The sequenced DNA: TGCGCCAGCAGCTTGGTTAGCGGGAGGGGGACAGATACGCAGTATTTT. With the portions outside the CDR3 filled from the reference TRBV5-1 and TRBJ2-3 genes, the complete variable region becomes KAGVTQTPRYLIKTRGQQVTLSCSPISGHRSVSWYQQTPGQGLQFLFEYFSETQRNKGNFPGRFSGRQFSNSRSEMNVSTLELGDSALYLCASSLVSGRGTDTQYFGPGTRLTVL.